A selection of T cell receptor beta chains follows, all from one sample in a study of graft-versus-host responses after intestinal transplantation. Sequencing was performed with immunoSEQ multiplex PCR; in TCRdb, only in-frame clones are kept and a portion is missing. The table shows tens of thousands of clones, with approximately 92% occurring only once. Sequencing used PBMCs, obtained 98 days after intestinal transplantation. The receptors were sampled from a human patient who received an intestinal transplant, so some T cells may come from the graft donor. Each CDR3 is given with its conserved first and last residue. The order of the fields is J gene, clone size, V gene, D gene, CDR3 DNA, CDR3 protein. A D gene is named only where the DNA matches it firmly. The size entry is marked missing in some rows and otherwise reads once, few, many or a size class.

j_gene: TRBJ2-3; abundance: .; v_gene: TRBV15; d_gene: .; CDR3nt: TGTGCCACCAGCGTAGACGGTCATTCGTTAGATACGCAGTATTTT; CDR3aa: CATSVDGHSLDTQYF
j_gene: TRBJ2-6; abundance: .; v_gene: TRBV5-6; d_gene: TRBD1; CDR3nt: TGTGCCAGCAGCTTGGAATACGGGACAGGGGACTCTGGGGCCAACGTCCTGACTTTC; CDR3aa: CASSLEYGTGDSGANVLTF
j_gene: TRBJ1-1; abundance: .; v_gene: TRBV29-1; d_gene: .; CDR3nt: TGCAGCGCCCAAAGGCGGGGTAAGAACACTGAAGCTTTCTTT; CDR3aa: CSAQRRGKNTEAFF
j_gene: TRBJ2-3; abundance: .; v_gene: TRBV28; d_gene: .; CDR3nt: TGTGCCAGCAGTTCCCTAAACCATAAAAAGGGGGGGGGCCAGCCAGATACGCAGTATTTT; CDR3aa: CASSSLNHKKGGGQPDTQYF
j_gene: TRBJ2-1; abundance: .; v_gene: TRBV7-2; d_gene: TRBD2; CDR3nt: TGTGCCAGCAGCTTAAACCCTAGCGGGAGCTGGAATGAGCAGTTCTTC; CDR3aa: CASSLNPSGSWNEQFF
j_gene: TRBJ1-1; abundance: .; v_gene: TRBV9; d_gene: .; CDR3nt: TGTGCCAGCAGCCCTGGGGCCCTCTCGAACACTGAAGCTTTCTTT; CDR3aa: CASSPGALSNTEAFF
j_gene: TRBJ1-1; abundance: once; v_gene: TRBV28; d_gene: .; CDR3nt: TGTGCCAGCAGATTACCCGAGGGCACTGAAGCTTTCTTT; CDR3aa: CASRLPEGTEAFF
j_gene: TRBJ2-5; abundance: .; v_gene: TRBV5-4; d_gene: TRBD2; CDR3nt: TGTGCCAGCAGCTTTAGCGGGGTTACAGAGACCCAGTACTTC; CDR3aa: CASSFSGVTETQYF
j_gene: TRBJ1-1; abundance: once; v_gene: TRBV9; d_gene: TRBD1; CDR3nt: TGTGCCAGCAGCCCGGGACAGGGGGAGACTGAAGCTTTCTTT; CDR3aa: CASSPGQGETEAFF
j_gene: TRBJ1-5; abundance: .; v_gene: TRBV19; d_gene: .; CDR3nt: TGTGCCAGTAGTATAGAGAACGGTAGCAATCAGCCCCAGCATTTT; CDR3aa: CASSIENGSNQPQHF
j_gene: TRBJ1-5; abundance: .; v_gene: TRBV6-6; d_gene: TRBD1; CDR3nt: TGTGCCAGCAGAACCGGGACAGGGGGCGACAATCAGCCCCAGCATTTT; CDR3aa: CASRTGTGGDNQPQHF
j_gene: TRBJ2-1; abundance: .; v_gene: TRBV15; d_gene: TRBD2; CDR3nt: TGTGCCACCAGCAGAGATCGGGGACTAGCGGGCCCCTCCTACAATGAGCAGTTCTTC; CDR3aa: CATSRDRGLAGPSYNEQFF
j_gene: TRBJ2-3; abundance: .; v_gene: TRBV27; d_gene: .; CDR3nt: TGTGCCAGCAGTTTAGAGCGGTGGACAGATACGCAGTATTTT; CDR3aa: CASSLERWTDTQYF
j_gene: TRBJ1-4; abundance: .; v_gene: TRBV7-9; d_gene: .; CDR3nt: TGTGCCAGCAGCAGGGACCGACTTAATGAAAAACTGTTTTTT; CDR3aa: CASSRDRLNEKLFF
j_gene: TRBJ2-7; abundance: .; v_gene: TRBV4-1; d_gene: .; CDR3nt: TGCGCCAGCAGCCAAGCCGGGGGGCCGTTCTACGAGCAGTACTTC; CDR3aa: CASSQAGGPFYEQYF
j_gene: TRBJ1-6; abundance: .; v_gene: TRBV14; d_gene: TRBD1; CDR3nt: TGTGCCAGCAGCGACAGGGGCTCCTATAATTCACCCCTCCACTTT; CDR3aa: CASSDRGSYNSPLHF
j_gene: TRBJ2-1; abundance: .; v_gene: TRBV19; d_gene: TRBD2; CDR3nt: TGTGCCAGTAGTACGGGACTAGCGGGGCAGTTCTTC; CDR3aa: CASSTGLAGQFF
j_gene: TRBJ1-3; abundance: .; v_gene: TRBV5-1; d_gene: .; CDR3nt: TGCGCCAGCAGCTTGGAAGTGGGAGGATATGGAAACACCATATATTTT; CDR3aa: CASSLEVGGYGNTIYF
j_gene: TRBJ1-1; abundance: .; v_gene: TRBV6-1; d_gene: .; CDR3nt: TGTGCCTCCACCCCCCAGGTGAACACTGAAGCTTTCTTT; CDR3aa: CASTPQVNTEAFF
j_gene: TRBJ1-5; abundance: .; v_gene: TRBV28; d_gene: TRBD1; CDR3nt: TGTGCCAGCAGTTTAGTACAGGGGGCTGGTCAGCCCCAGCATTTT; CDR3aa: CASSLVQGAGQPQHF
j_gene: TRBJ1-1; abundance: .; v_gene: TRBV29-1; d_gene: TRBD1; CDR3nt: TGCAGCGTTGACAGGGGGCATTCGAAAAGCCTGAACACTGAAGCTTTCTTT; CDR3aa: CSVDRGHSKSLNTEAFF
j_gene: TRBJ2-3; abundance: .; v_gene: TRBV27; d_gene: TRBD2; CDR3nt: TGTGCCAGCAGTACAGGGACTAGCGGGTACACAGATACGCAGTATTTT; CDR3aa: CASSTGTSGYTDTQYF
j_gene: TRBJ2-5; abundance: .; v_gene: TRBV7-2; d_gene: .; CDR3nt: TGTGCCAGCAGCGTAGAGAGGGGGCGACGCGGGGACAACGCCCAGTACTTC; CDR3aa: CASSVERGRRGDNAQYF
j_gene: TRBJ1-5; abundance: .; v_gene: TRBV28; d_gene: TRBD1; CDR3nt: TGTGCCAGCAGTGATGGGACAGGGGGCGGCCTTTCCCTGTATGAAGGTCAGCCCCAGCATTTT; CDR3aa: CASSDGTGGGLSLYEGQPQHF
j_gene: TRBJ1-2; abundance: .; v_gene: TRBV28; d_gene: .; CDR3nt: TGTGCCAGCCGACAGACCTATAACTATGGCTACACCTTC; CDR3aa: CASRQTYNYGYTF
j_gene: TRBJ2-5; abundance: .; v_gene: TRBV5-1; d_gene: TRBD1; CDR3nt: TGCGCCAGCAGCTTGGGCTCGGGACCGGACAGGGGTAACCAAGAGACCCAGTACTTC; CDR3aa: CASSLGSGPDRGNQETQYF
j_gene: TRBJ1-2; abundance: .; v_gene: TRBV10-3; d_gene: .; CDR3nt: TGTGCCATCAGTGGCCAGGGCTCCTATGGCTACACCTTC; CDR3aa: CAISGQGSYGYTF
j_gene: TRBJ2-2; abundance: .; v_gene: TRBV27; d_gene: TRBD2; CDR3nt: TGTGCCAGCAGTTACGGACTAGGGAACACCGGGGAGCTGTTTTTT; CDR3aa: CASSYGLGNTGELFF
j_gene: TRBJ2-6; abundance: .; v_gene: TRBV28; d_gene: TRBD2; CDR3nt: TGTGCCAGCAGTTCGCAGCGGGGGTTCTCTGGGGCCAACGTCCTGACTTTC; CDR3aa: CASSSQRGFSGANVLTF
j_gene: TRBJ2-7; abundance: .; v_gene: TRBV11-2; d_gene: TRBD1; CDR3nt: TGTGCCAGCAGCCTAGCAGGGGGCACAGGCTACGAGCAGTACTTC; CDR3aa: CASSLAGGTGYEQYF
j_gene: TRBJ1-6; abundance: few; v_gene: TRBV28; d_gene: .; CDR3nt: TGTGCCAGCAGTCCTTTTTTTGCAGGGGACGCATCACCCCTCCACTTT; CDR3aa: CASSPFFAGDASPLHF